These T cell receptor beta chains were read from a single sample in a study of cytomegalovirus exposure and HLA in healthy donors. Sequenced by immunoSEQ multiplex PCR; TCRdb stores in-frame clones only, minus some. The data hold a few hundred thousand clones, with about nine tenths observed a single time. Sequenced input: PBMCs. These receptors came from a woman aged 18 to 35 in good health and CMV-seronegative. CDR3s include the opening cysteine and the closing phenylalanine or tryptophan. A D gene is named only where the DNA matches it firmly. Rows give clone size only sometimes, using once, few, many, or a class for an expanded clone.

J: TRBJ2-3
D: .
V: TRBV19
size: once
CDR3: CASSIEAGRQYF
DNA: TGTGCCAGTAGTATAGAGGCGGGAAGGCAGTATTTT

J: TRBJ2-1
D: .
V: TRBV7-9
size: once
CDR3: CASRGGPRDEQFF
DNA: TGTGCCAGCAGGGGGGGACCACGGGATGAGCAGTTCTTC

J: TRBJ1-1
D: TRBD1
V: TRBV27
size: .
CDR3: CASPGQGRQAEAFF
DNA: TGTGCCAGCCCTGGACAGGGGAGACAAGCTGAAGCTTTCTTT

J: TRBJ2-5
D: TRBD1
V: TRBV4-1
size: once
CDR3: CASSQEGTGVQETQYF
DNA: TGCGCCAGCAGCCAAGAGGGGACAGGGGTGCAAGAGACCCAGTACTTC

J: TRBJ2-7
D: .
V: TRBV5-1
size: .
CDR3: CASSLNYEQYF
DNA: TGCGCCAGCAGCCTAAACTACGAGCAGTACTTC

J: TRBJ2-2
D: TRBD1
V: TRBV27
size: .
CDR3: CASRSGTGSTGELFF
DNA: TGTGCCAGCAGATCCGGGACAGGGAGCACCGGGGAGCTGTTTTTT

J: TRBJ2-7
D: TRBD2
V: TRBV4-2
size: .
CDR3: CASSLTGRASGDEQYF
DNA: TGTGCCAGCAGCCTGACCGGGAGGGCCTCAGGGGACGAGCAGTACTTC

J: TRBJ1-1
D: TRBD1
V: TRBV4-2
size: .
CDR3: CASSRAGQGAEAFF
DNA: TGTGCCAGCAGCCGAGCGGGACAGGGGGCTGAAGCTTTCTTT

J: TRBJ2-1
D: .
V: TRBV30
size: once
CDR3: CAWSGGLARNEQFF
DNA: TGTGCCTGGAGCGGGGGGCTAGCGCGAAATGAGCAGTTCTTC

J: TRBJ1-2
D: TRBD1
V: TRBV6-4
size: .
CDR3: CASSVDRDYGYTF
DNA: TGTGCCAGCAGTGTAGACAGGGACTATGGCTACACCTTC

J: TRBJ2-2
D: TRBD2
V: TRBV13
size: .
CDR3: CASSLRSSGSNTGELFF
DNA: TGTGCCAGCAGCCTCCGGTCTAGCGGGTCGAACACCGGGGAGCTGTTTTTT

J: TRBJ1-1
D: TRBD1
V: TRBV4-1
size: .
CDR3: CASSPHPQGMNTEAFF
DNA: TGCGCCAGCAGCCCCCACCCACAGGGGATGAACACTGAAGCTTTCTTT

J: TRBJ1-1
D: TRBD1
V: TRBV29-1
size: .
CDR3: CSVSRGTEAFF
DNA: TGCAGCGTCTCCAGGGGGACTGAAGCTTTCTTT

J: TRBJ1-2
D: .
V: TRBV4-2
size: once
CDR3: CASSQAPVYGYTF
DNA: TGTGCCAGCAGCCAAGCCCCAGTCTATGGCTACACCTTC

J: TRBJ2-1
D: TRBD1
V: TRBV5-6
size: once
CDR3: CASSLGTGYNEQFF
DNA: TGTGCCAGCAGCTTGGGGACAGGATACAATGAGCAGTTCTTC

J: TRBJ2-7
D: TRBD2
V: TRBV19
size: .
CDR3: CASSIRGGPYEQYF
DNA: TGTGCCAGTAGTATTCGGGGGGGGCCGTACGAGCAGTACTTC

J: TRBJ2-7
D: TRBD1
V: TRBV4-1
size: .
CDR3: CASSHPGQGTYEQYF
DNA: TGCGCCAGCAGCCACCCGGGACAGGGGACCTACGAGCAGTACTTC

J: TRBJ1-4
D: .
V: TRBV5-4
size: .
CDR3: CASSPGQGEKLFF
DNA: TGTGCCAGCAGTCCTGGCCAGGGAGAAAAACTGTTTTTT

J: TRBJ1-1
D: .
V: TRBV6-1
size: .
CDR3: CASPGLGGYTEAFF
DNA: TGTGCCAGCCCCGGCTTGGGGGGGTACACTGAAGCTTTTTTT

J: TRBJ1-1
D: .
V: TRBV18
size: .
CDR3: CASSPVGPEAFF
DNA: TGTGCCAGCTCACCGGTGGGGCCTGAAGCTTTCTTT

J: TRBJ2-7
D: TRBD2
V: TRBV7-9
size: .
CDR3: CASSRIGTSGSYEQYF
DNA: TGTGCCAGCAGCCGGATAGGGACTAGCGGCTCCTACGAGCAGTACTTC

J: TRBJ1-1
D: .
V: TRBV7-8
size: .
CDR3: CASSPSGHANTEAFF
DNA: TGTGCCAGCAGCCCTTCGGGACACGCGAACACTGAAGCTTTCTTT

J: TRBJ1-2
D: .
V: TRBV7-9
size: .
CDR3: CASSPGTGTPEGYTF
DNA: TGTGCCAGCAGCCCGGGAACCGGGACACCGGAGGGCTACACCTTC

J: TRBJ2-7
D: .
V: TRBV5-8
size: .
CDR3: CASSPRVFPYEQYF
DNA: TGTGCCAGCAGCCCCCGGGTATTCCCCTACGAGCAGTACTTC

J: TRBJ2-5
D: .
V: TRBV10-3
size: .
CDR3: CAIGVGRNQETQYF
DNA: TGTGCCATTGGCGTTGGGAGAAACCAAGAGACCCAGTACTTC

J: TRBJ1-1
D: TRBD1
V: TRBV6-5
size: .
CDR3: CASSKDRGRNTEAFF
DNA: TGTGCCAGCAGTAAAGACAGGGGGCGGAACACTGAAGCTTTCTTT

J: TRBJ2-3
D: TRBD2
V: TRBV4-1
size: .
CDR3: CASSPLAGGSTDTQYF
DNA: TGCGCCAGCAGCCCCTTAGCGGGGGGGAGCACAGATACGCAGTATTTT

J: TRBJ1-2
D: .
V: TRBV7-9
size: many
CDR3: CASSVTLAEGGYTF
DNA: TGTGCCAGCAGCGTCACCCTCGCGGAGGGAGGCTACACCTTC

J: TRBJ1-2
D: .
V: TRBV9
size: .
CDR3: CASSTPGGYGYTF
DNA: TGTGCCAGCAGCACCCCGGGTGGCTATGGCTACACCTTC

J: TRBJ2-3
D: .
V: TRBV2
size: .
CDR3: CARLPGTSTDTQYF
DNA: TGTGCCAGATTACCGGGGACTAGCACAGATACGCAGTATTTT

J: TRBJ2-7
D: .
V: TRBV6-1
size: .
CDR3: CASSELGLTVSYEQYF
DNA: TGTGCCAGCAGTGAACTTGGGCTGACGGTCTCCTACGAGCAGTACTTC

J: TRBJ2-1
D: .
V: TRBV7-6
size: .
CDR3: CASSLSTGSSYNEQFF
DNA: TGTGCCAGCAGCTTATCTACTGGGAGCTCCTACAATGAGCAGTTCTTC

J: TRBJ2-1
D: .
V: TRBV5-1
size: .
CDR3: CASSFGIYNEQFF
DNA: TGCGCCAGCAGCTTCGGGATTTACAATGAGCAGTTCTTC

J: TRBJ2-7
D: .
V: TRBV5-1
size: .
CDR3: CASSLESAYEQYF
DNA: TGCGCCAGCAGCTTGGAATCAGCCTACGAGCAGTACTTC

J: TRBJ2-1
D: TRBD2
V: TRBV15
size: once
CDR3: CATSPETGLAGGRRFF
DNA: TGTGCCACCAGCCCGGAGACAGGACTAGCGGGAGGCCGGAGGTTCTTC

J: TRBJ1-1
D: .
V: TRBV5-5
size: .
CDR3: CASSDRAGWNTEAFF
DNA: TGTGCCAGCAGCGATCGTGCGGGTTGGAACACTGAAGCTTTCTTT

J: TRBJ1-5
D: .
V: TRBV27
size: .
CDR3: CASSLGRWSDQPQHF
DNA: TGTGCCAGCAGTTTGGGCCGCTGGTCGGATCAGCCCCAGCATTTT

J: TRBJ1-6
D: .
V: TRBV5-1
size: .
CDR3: CASSPGVDRSYNSPLHF
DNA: TGCGCCAGCAGCCCAGGGGTGGACAGATCCTATAATTCACCCCTCCACTTT

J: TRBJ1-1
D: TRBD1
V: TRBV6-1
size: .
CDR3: CASRDRVMNTEAFF
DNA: TGTGCCAGCAGGGACAGGGTTATGAACACTGAAGCTTTCTTT

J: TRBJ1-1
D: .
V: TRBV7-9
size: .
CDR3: CASSYTGNTEAFF
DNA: TGTGCCAGCAGCTATACAGGGAACACTGAAGCTTTCTTT

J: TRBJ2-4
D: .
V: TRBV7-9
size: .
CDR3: CASSRGQGKNIQYF
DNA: TGTGCCAGCAGCCGGGGCCAGGGGAAAAACATTCAGTACTTC

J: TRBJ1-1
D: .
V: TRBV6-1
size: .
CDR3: CASLQGLNTEAFF
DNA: TGTGCCAGTCTACAGGGCCTCAACACTGAAGCTTTCTTT

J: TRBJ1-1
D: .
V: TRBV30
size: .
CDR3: CAQDAGFLEAFF
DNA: TGTGCCCAGGACGCGGGTTTCTTAGAAGCTTTCTTT

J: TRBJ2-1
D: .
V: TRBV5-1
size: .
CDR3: CASSSRQGGLDEQFF
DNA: TGCGCCAGCAGCTCCCGTCAGGGGGGTCTCGATGAGCAGTTCTTC

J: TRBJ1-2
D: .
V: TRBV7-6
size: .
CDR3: CASSLGGGSKALNYGYTF
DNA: TGTGCCAGCAGCTTAGGGGGGGGCTCGAAAGCCCTCAACTATGGCTACACCTTC

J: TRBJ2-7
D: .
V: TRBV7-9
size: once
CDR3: CASSFPHGTESYEQYF
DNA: TGTGCCAGCAGCTTTCCACATGGAACGGAGTCCTACGAGCAGTACTTC

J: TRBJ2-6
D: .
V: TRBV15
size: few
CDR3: CATSSRGSGANVLTF
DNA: TGTGCCACCAGCAGCAGGGGCTCTGGGGCCAACGTCCTGACTTTC

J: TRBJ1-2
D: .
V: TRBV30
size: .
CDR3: CAWSGGYGYTF
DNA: TGTGCCTGGAGTGGAGGGTATGGCTACACCTTC

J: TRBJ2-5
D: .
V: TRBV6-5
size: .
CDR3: CASTPPGQETQYF
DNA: TGTGCCAGCACCCCCCCGGGCCAAGAGACCCAGTACTTC

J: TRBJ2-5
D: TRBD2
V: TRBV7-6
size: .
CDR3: CASSLAPRASGGAGETQYF
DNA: TGTGCCAGCAGCTTAGCGCCTAGGGCTAGCGGGGGGGCCGGGGAGACCCAGTACTTC

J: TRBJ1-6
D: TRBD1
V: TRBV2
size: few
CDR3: CASSWGQPNSPLHF
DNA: TGTGCCAGCAGTTGGGGACAGCCCAATTCACCCCTCCACTTT

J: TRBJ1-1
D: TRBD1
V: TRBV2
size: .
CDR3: CASSQRQGLNTEAFF
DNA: TGTGCCAGCAGCCAGAGACAGGGGTTGAACACTGAAGCTTTCTTT

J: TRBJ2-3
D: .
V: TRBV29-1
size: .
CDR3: CSVEVGRTDTQYF
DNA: TGCAGCGTTGAAGTGGGGCGCACAGATACGCAGTATTTT

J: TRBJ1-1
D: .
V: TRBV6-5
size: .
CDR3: CASSEAGRLTEAFF
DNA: TGTGCCAGCAGTGAGGCCGGGAGGCTCACTGAAGCTTTCTTT

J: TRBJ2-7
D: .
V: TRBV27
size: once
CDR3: CASSGGRVYEQYF
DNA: TGTGCCAGCAGTGGAGGACGGGTTTACGAGCAGTACTTC

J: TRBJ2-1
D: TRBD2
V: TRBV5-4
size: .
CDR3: CASSAPPGLAGVASYNEQFF
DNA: TGTGCCAGCAGCGCGCCTCCGGGACTAGCGGGAGTGGCCTCCTACAATGAGCAGTTCTTC

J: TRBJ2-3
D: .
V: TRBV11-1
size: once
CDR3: CASSPGRLTDTQYF
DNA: TGTGCCAGCAGCCCGGGGAGGCTCACAGATACGCAGTATTTT